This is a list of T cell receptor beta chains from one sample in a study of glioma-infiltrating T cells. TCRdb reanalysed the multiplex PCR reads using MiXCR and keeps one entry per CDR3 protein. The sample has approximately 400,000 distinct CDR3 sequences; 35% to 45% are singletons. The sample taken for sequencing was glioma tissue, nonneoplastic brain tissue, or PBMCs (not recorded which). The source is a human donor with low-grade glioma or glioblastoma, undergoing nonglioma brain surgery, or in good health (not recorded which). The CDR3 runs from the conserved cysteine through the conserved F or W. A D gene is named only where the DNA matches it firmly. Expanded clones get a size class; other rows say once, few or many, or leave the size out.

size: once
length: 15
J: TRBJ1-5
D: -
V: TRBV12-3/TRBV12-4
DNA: TGTGCCAGCAGCCCAACCGGACAGATAAATCAGCCCCAGCATTTT
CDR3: CASSPTGQINQPQHF

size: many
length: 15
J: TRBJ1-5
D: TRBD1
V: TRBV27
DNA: TGTGCCAGCAGCTTCACCGGGACAGGAAATCAGCCCCAGCATTTT
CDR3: CASSFTGTGNQPQHF

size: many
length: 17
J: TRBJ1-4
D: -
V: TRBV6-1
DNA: TGTGCCAGCCGGAGGAAGGGGGTCATAAGGGCTAATGAAAAACTGTTTTTT
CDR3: CASRRKGVIRANEKLFF

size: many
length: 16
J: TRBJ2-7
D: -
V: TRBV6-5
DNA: TGTGCCAGCAGTTACTCGTATACTAGCACCTCCTACGAGCAGTACTTC
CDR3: CASSYSYTSTSYEQYF

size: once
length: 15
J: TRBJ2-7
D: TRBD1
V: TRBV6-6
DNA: TGTGCCATCAGCCCAAGGACAGGGAATGCCGGGGAGCAGTACTTC
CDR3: CAISPRTGNAGEQYF

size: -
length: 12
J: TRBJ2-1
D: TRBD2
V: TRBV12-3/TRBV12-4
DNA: TGTGCCAGCAGTTTGGAGCGGGAGTTGCAGTTCTTC
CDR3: CASSLERELQFF

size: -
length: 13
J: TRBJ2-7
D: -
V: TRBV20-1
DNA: TGCAGTGCTAGCGGGAGTTCCTACAATGAGCAGTACTTC
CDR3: CSASGSSYNEQYF

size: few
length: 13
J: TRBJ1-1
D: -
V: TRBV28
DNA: TGTGCCAGCAGGAATCGTGCGAACACTGAAGCTTTCTTT
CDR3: CASRNRANTEAFF

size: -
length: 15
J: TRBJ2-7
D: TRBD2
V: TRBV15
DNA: TGTGCCACCAGCCCTAAGGTAGCGGGATCCTACGAGCAGTACTTC
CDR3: CATSPKVAGSYEQYF

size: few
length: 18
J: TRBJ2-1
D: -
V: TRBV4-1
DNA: TGCGCCAGCAGCCAAGATCCCCTGCCCCTTTCCCCCTACAATGAGCAGTTCTTC
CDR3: CASSQDPLPLSPYNEQFF

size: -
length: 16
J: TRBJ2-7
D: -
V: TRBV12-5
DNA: TGTGCTAGTGGTTTGGACCTGGGACGGGCGGACTACGAGCAGTACTTC
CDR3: CASGLDLGRADYEQYF

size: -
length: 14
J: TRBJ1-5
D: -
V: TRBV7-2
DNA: TGTGCCAACAGCTTAAGACGGGGCAATCAGCCCCAGCATTTT
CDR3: CANSLRRGNQPQHF

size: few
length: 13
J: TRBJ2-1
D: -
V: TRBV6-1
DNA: TGTGCCAGCAGCCCCGGACTATTCAATGAGCAGTTCTTC
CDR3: CASSPGLFNEQFF

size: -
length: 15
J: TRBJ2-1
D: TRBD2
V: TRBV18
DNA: TGTGCCAGCTCACCCGCGGGAGCCTCCTACAATGAGCAGTTCTTC
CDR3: CASSPAGASYNEQFF

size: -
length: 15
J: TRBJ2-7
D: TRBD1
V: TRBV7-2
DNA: TGTGCCAGCAGCTTTTTACCGGGACAGCTCTACGAGCAGTACTTC
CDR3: CASSFLPGQLYEQYF

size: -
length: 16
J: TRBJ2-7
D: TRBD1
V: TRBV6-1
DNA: TGTGCCGGCAGTGATTATTCCGGGACAGGGACGTACGAGCAGTACTTC
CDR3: CAGSDYSGTGTYEQYF

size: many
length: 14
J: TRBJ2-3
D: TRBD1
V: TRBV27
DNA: TGTGCCAGCAGTTTGGACAGGGACACAGATACGCAGTATTTT
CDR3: CASSLDRDTDTQYF

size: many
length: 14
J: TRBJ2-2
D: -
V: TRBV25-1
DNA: TGTGCCAGCAGTGAATTGGGGAACACCGGGGAGCTGTTTTTT
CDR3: CASSELGNTGELFF

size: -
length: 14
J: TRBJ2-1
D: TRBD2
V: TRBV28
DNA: TGTGCCAGCAATCCCGGAGTAGCGGGAGATGAGCAGTCCTTC
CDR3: CASNPGVAGDEQSF

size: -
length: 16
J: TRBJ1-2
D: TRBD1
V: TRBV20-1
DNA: TGCAGTGCTTATCCGGGACAGGGGGCAAGAGTAGGGGGCTACACCTTC
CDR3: CSAYPGQGARVGGYTF

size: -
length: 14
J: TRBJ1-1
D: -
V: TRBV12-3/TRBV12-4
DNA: TGTGCCAGCAGTGCCTTGGGAGGGAGAACTGAAGCTTTCTTT
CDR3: CASSALGGRTEAFF

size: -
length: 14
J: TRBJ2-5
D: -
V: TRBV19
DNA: TGTGCCAGTAGTATTTTCCCAGTCCAAGAGACCCAGTACTTC
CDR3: CASSIFPVQETQYF

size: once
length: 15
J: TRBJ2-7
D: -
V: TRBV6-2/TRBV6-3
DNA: TGTGCCAGCAGTTACTCGCGCTGGGCTGTCTACGAGCAGCACTTC
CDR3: CASSYSRWAVYEQHF

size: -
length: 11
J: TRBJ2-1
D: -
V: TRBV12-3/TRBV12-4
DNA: TGTGCCAGCAGTTTTATGGACGAGCAGTTCTTC
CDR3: CASSFMDEQFF

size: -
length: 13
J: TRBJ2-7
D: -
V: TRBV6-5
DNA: TGTGCCAGCAGTTACCCGGGAACCTACGAGCAGTACTTC
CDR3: CASSYPGTYEQYF

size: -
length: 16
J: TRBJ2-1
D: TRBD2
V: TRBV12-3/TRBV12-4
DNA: TGTGCCAGCACTACGGGACTAGCGGGAATATCTGGTGAGCAGTTCTTC
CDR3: CASTTGLAGISGEQFF

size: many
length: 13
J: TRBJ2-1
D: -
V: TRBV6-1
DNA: TGTGCCAGCAGCCCATACCTATACAATGAGCAGTTCTTC
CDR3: CASSPYLYNEQFF

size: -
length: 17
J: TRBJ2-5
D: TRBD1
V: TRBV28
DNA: TGTGCCAGCAGCACAATTCCGGGACAGGGGACATTGGAGACCCAGTACTTC
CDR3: CASSTIPGQGTLETQYF

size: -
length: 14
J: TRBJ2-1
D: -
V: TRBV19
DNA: TGTGCCAGTAAGACAACGTCCTCCTACAATGAGCAGTTCTTC
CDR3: CASKTTSSYNEQFF

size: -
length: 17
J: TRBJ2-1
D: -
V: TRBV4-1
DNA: TGCGCCAGCAGCCAAAAACCTACAGGAGAGAGCTCCTACGAGCAGTTCTTC
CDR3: CASSQKPTGESSYEQFF

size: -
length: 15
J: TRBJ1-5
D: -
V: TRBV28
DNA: TGTGCCAGCAGTTTACCCAGCAGTAGCAATCAGCCCCAGCATTTT
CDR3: CASSLPSSSNQPQHF

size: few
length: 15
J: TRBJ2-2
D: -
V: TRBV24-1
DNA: TGTGCCACCAGTGATCCCCCAGATAACACCGGGGAGCTGTTTTTT
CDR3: CATSDPPDNTGELFF

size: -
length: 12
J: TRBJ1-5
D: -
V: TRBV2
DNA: TGTGCCAGCAGTGAGATGAGGGGCCCCCAGCATTTT
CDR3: CASSEMRGPQHF

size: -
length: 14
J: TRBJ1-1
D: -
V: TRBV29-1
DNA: TGCAGCGTTGAAGGGGGGGGCTGGGGCACTGAAGCTTTCTTT
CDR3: CSVEGGGWGTEAFF

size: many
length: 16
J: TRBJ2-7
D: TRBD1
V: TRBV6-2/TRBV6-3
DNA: TGTGCCAGCAGTTACTCGAATAGGGGGCAAACCTACGAGCAGTACTTC
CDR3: CASSYSNRGQTYEQYF

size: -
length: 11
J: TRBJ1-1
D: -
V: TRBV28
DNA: TGTTCGACGGAGAAGAAGACTGAAGCTTTCTTT
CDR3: CSTEKKTEAFF

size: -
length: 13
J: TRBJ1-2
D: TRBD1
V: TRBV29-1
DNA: TGCAGCGTTCCTAAGACAGGGGGCGTTGGCTACACCTTC
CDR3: CSVPKTGGVGYTF

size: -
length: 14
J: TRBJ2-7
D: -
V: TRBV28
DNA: TGTGCCAGTTCGAGCGGATTAAACACCTACGAGCAGTACTTC
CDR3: CASSSGLNTYEQYF

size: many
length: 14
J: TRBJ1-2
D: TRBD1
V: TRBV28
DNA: TGTGCCAGCACCCCAGGGACAGCTTCCTATGGCTACACCTTC
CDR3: CASTPGTASYGYTF

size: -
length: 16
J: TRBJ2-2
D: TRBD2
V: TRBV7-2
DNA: TGTGCCAGAAGCTTACGTAGCGGGAGTAGGACCGGGGAGCTGTTTTTT
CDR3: CARSLRSGSRTGELFF

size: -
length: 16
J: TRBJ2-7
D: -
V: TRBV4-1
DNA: TGCGCCAGCAGCCAAGACCGTAGCCCCCACCCCTACGAGCAGTACTTC
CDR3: CASSQDRSPHPYEQYF

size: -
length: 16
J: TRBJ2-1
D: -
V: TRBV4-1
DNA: TGCGCCAGCAGCCAAGAGCTCCTGGTCTCCTACAATGAGCAGTTCTTC
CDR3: CASSQELLVSYNEQFF

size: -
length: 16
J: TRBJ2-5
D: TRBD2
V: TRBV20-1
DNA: TGCAGTGCGTATCGACTAGCGGGAGTATTACAAGAGACCCAGTACTTC
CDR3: CSAYRLAGVLQETQYF

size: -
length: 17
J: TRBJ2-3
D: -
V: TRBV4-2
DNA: TGTGCCAGCAGCCAAGATCGCGGGGCCCTAAGCACAGATACGCAGTATTTT
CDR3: CASSQDRGALSTDTQYF

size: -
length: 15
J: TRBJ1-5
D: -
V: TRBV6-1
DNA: TGTGCCAGCTCATCCTGGGGGGGAAGCAATCAGCCCCAGCATTTT
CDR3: CASSSWGGSNQPQHF

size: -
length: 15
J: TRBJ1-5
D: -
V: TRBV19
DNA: TGTGCCAGTAGCCGGGATTTTCTATACAATCAGCCCCAGCATTTT
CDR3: CASSRDFLYNQPQHF

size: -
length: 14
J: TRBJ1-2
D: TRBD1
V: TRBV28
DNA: TGTGCCAGCAGACAGGGGGCGCGGATCTATGGCTACACCTTC
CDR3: CASRQGARIYGYTF

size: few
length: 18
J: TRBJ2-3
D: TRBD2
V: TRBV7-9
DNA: TGTGCCAGCAGCTTATACGGGAGGGCGATCAGTGGGACAGATACGCAGTATTTT
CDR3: CASSLYGRAISGTDTQYF

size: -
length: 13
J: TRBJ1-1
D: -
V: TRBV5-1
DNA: TGCGCCAGCAGAGTTTCAGAGAACACTGAAGCTCTCTTT
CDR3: CASRVSENTEALF

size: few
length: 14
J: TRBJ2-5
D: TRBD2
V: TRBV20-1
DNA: TGCAGTGCTAGGGGACTAGCGGGACAAGAGACCCAGTACTTC
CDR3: CSARGLAGQETQYF

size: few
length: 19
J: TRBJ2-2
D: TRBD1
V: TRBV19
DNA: TGTGCCAGTAGTATCTGGGGAGTGTTGGGGACAGAAAACACCGGGGAGCTGTTTTTT
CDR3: CASSIWGVLGTENTGELFF

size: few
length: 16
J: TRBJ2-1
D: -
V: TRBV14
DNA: TGTGCCAGCAGCCCAGACCCCGGATACTCCTACAATGAGCAGTTCTTC
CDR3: CASSPDPGYSYNEQFF

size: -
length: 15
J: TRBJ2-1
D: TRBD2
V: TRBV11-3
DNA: TGTGCCAGCAGTTTTCTAGCGGGAGGGGGCAATGAGCAGTTCTTC
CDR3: CASSFLAGGGNEQFF

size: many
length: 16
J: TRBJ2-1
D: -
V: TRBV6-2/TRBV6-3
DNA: TGTGCCAGCAGTTCCCCTGCCGGGAGCTCCTACAATGAGCAGTTCTTC
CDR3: CASSSPAGSSYNEQFF

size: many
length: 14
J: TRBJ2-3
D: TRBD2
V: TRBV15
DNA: TGTGCCACCAGCAGAGATGCGGGGGCAGATACGCAGTATTTT
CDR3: CATSRDAGADTQYF

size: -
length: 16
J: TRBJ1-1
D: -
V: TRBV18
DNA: TGTGCCAGCTCACCACCGAGGGCCAGGCTATATACTGAAGCTTTCTTT
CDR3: CASSPPRARLYTEAFF